This is a list of T cell receptor beta chains from one sample in a study of blood T cell repertoires in COVID-19. Profiling relied on immunoSEQ multiplex PCR, and the TCRdb table lists in-frame clones only, not all of them. The data show just over 350,000 clones, roughly 87% seen once. The sample was PBMCs or T cells enriched from blood (not recorded which). Receptor source: a woman in her thirties who had recovered from COVID-19. CDR3s include the opening cysteine and the closing phenylalanine or tryptophan. The D gene is left open where the match is weak. Rows may omit the clone size; those that give it use once, few, many or a size class.

size: few; J: TRBJ2-7; D: TRBD2; V: TRBV7-9; CDR3: CASSYRGAGGPDEQYF; DNA: TGTGCCAGCAGCTATAGAGGAGCGGGAGGGCCTGACGAGCAGTACTTC
size: .; J: TRBJ2-1; D: TRBD1; V: TRBV9; CDR3: CASSPWDRVYNEQFF; DNA: TGTGCCAGCAGCCCCTGGGACAGGGTGTACAATGAGCAGTTCTTC
size: once; J: TRBJ1-2; D: .; V: TRBV27; CDR3: CASSRTSGTQRGYGYTF; DNA: TGTGCCAGCAGTCGAACCTCCGGGACACAGAGGGGCTATGGCTACACCTTC
size: .; J: TRBJ1-3; D: .; V: TRBV27; CDR3: CASSLRVGNTIYF; DNA: TGTGCCAGCAGTTTACGTGTCGGAAACACCATATATTTT
size: .; J: TRBJ1-5; D: .; V: TRBV4-1; CDR3: CASSQASSTGQPQHF; DNA: TGCGCCAGCAGCCAAGCGAGTAGCACTGGACAGCCCCAGCATTTT
size: .; J: TRBJ2-3; D: TRBD1; V: TRBV6-5; CDR3: CASSYGTATDTQYF; DNA: TGTGCCAGCAGTTACGGGACAGCCACAGATACGCAGTATTTT
size: .; J: TRBJ1-4; D: TRBD1; V: TRBV6-5; CDR3: CASSSGQGGDEKLFF; DNA: TGTGCCAGCAGTTCGGGACAGGGTGGGGATGAAAAACTGTTTTTT
size: .; J: TRBJ2-1; D: TRBD2; V: TRBV27; CDR3: CASSPLGLADVYNEQFF; DNA: TGTGCCAGCAGTCCCCTTGGGCTAGCGGACGTTTACAATGAGCAGTTCTTC
size: .; J: TRBJ2-1; D: .; V: TRBV18; CDR3: CASSPVGLYNEQFF; DNA: TGTGCCAGCTCACCAGTTGGGCTCTACAATGAGCAGTTCTTC
size: .; J: TRBJ1-1; D: .; V: TRBV5-1; CDR3: CASSLVSNTEAFF; DNA: TGCGCCAGCAGCTTGGTGAGTAACACTGAAGCTTTCTTT
size: .; J: TRBJ1-1; D: TRBD1; V: TRBV29-1; CDR3: CSARTGWMNTEAFF; DNA: TGCAGCGCCAGGACAGGGTGGATGAACACTGAAGCTTTCTTT
size: .; J: TRBJ1-2; D: .; V: TRBV6-5; CDR3: CASSPQGVNYGYTF; DNA: TGTGCCAGCAGTCCACAGGGCGTGAACTATGGCTACACCTTC
size: .; J: TRBJ2-7; D: TRBD1; V: TRBV9; CDR3: CASSVSGTAYEQYF; DNA: TGTGCCAGCAGCGTCTCCGGGACAGCCTACGAGCAGTACTTC
size: .; J: TRBJ2-7; D: TRBD2; V: TRBV7-2; CDR3: CASSRAGGNHEQYF; DNA: TGTGCCAGCAGCAGAGCGGGGGGGAACCACGAGCAGTACTTC
size: .; J: TRBJ1-1; D: TRBD1; V: TRBV5-1; CDR3: CASSLPGQGFMEAFF; DNA: TGCGCCAGCAGCCTACCGGGACAGGGATTTATGGAAGCTTTCTTT
size: few; J: TRBJ2-2; D: TRBD2; V: TRBV7-9; CDR3: CASGQLAGITGELFF; DNA: TGTGCCAGCGGACAACTAGCGGGGATAACCGGGGAGCTGTTTTTT
size: .; J: TRBJ2-7; D: TRBD2; V: TRBV28; CDR3: CASKLAGSHEQYF; DNA: TGTGCCAGCAAACTAGCGGGATCCCACGAGCAGTACTTC
size: .; J: TRBJ2-3; D: TRBD2; V: TRBV11-2; CDR3: CASSRLAGGTADTQYF; DNA: TGTGCCAGCAGCCGATTAGCGGGAGGGACCGCAGATACGCAGTATTTT
size: .; J: TRBJ2-7; D: TRBD2; V: TRBV24-1; CDR3: CATSDSIAGGGYEQYF; DNA: TGTGCCACCAGCGATTCTATAGCGGGAGGAGGGTACGAGCAGTACTTC
size: .; J: TRBJ1-3; D: .; V: TRBV11-2; CDR3: CASSPADLAIYF; DNA: TGTGCCAGCAGCCCCGCGGATCTGGCCATATATTTT
size: .; J: TRBJ2-7; D: TRBD1; V: TRBV10-3; CDR3: CASGTGNNDEQYF; DNA: TGTGCCAGCGGGACAGGGAACAACGACGAGCAGTACTTC
size: .; J: TRBJ2-5; D: .; V: TRBV13; CDR3: CASSLVANQETQYF; DNA: TGTGCCAGCAGCTTAGTGGCAAATCAAGAGACCCAGTACTTC
size: .; J: TRBJ1-1; D: .; V: TRBV19; CDR3: CASSNRRQKDAEAFF; DNA: TGTGCCAGTAGCAACCGGCGACAGAAAGACGCTGAAGCTTTCTTT
size: once; J: TRBJ2-3; D: TRBD2; V: TRBV2; CDR3: CASSGTSGGAFTDTQYF; DNA: TGTGCCAGCAGTGGAACTAGCGGGGGGGCCTTTACAGATACGCAGTATTTT
size: .; J: TRBJ1-5; D: .; V: TRBV19; CDR3: CASSSLFGGNNQPQHF; DNA: TGTGCCAGTAGTAGTTTGTTCGGGGGTAACAATCAGCCCCAGCATTTT
size: few; J: TRBJ2-7; D: TRBD2; V: TRBV7-2; CDR3: CASSLPRAGERDEQYF; DNA: TGTGCCAGCAGCTTGCCCAGGGCGGGAGAACGGGACGAGCAGTACTTC
size: .; J: TRBJ1-5; D: TRBD1; V: TRBV7-9; CDR3: CASSSQKLGGLRQPQHF; DNA: TGTGCCAGCAGCTCTCAAAAATTAGGGGGCTTGAGGCAGCCCCAGCATTTT
size: .; J: TRBJ1-1; D: .; V: TRBV27; CDR3: CASSSRQILNTEAFF; DNA: TGTGCCAGCAGTTCGAGACAGATATTGAACACTGAAGCTTTCTTT
size: .; J: TRBJ2-3; D: TRBD1; V: TRBV7-8; CDR3: CASSSQGRWRTDTQYF; DNA: TGTGCCAGCAGCTCACAGGGGAGATGGAGGACAGATACGCAGTATTTT
size: .; J: TRBJ1-2; D: .; V: TRBV7-9; CDR3: CASSFSYGYTF; DNA: TGTGCCAGCAGCTTCTCCTATGGCTACACCTTC
size: .; J: TRBJ1-2; D: TRBD1; V: TRBV7-9; CDR3: CASSPGQGVHYGYTF; DNA: TGTGCCAGCAGCCCTGGACAGGGGGTTCACTATGGCTACACCTTC
size: .; J: TRBJ2-5; D: .; V: TRBV15; CDR3: CATSRDRPGQETQYF; DNA: TGTGCCACCAGCAGAGATCGGCCAGGGCAAGAGACCCAGTACTTC
size: .; J: TRBJ1-1; D: .; V: TRBV3-1/TRBV3-2; CDR3: CASSQEGGTEAFF; DNA: TGTGCCAGCAGCCAAGAAGGGGGCACTGAAGCTTTCTTT
size: .; J: TRBJ2-7; D: TRBD1; V: TRBV27; CDR3: CASSFLGQGRNEQYF; DNA: TGTGCCAGCAGTTTTCTGGGACAGGGGCGTAACGAGCAGTACTTC
size: .; J: TRBJ2-7; D: TRBD2; V: TRBV3-1/TRBV3-2; CDR3: CASSRQLLAGAYEQYF; DNA: TGTGCCAGCAGCCGCCAGCTACTAGCGGGAGCGTACGAGCAGTACTTC
size: .; J: TRBJ2-1; D: TRBD2; V: TRBV5-6; CDR3: CASSLGLAGMYNEQFF; DNA: TGTGCCAGCAGCTTGGGACTAGCGGGGATGTACAATGAGCAGTTCTTC
size: .; J: TRBJ1-2; D: .; V: TRBV12-3/TRBV12-4; CDR3: CASSFSGAYGYTF; DNA: TGTGCCAGCAGTTTTTCAGGGGCTTATGGCTACACCTTC
size: .; J: TRBJ2-3; D: TRBD1; V: TRBV18; CDR3: CASSPKGAPSTDTQYF; DNA: TGTGCCAGCTCACCTAAGGGGGCCCCTAGCACAGATACGCAGTATTTT
size: .; J: TRBJ2-1; D: .; V: TRBV5-1; CDR3: CASSLEGAPQNEQFF; DNA: TGCGCCAGCAGCTTGGAGGGAGCCCCGCAGAATGAGCAGTTCTTC
size: few; J: TRBJ1-6; D: TRBD1; V: TRBV7-9; CDR3: CASGDRSYNSPLHF; DNA: TGTGCCAGCGGGGACAGATCCTATAATTCACCCCTCCACTTT
size: .; J: TRBJ2-3; D: .; V: TRBV11-3; CDR3: CASSLGAGDTQYF; DNA: TGTGCCAGCAGCTTAGGAGCCGGAGATACGCAGTATTTT
size: .; J: TRBJ2-7; D: .; V: TRBV28; CDR3: CASSLSYTQYEQYF; DNA: TGTGCCAGCAGTTTATCTTACACCCAGTACGAGCAGTACTTC
size: .; J: TRBJ1-5; D: .; V: TRBV11-2; CDR3: CASSPQSGEQPQHF; DNA: TGTGCCAGCAGCCCGCAATCAGGGGAGCAGCCCCAGCATTTT
size: .; J: TRBJ2-7; D: TRBD2; V: TRBV11-2; CDR3: CASSLKPVGTSETYEQYF; DNA: TGTGCCAGCAGCTTAAAGCCAGTAGGGACTAGCGAGACCTACGAGCAGTACTTC
size: .; J: TRBJ2-4; D: TRBD2; V: TRBV3-1/TRBV3-2; CDR3: CASSSYSTAYPGGKNIQYF; DNA: TGTGCCAGCAGTTCTTACAGTACCGCCTACCCGGGGGGCAAAAACATTCAGTACTTC
size: .; J: TRBJ2-6; D: .; V: TRBV10-3; CDR3: CAISESAPDSRSGANVLTF; DNA: TGTGCCATCAGTGAGTCGGCTCCTGACTCCCGCTCTGGGGCCAACGTCCTGACTTTC
size: .; J: TRBJ2-6; D: .; V: TRBV2; CDR3: CASRRVSGANVLTF; DNA: TGTGCCAGCAGGAGGGTGTCAGGGGCCAACGTCCTGACTTTC
size: .; J: TRBJ1-4; D: .; V: TRBV15; CDR3: CATPGGGENNEKLFF; DNA: TGTGCCACCCCCGGAGGAGGGGAGAATAATGAAAAACTGTTTTTT
size: .; J: TRBJ1-5; D: .; V: TRBV7-9; CDR3: CASSLSDSNQPQHF; DNA: TGTGCCAGCAGCTTATCCGACTCCAATCAGCCCCAGCATTTT
size: .; J: TRBJ2-1; D: TRBD2; V: TRBV5-1; CDR3: CASSSVGLQFF; DNA: TGCGCCAGCAGCTCAGTGGGACTACAGTTCTTC
size: .; J: TRBJ2-1; D: .; V: TRBV7-9; CDR3: CASSLRAQRNNEQFF; DNA: TGTGCCAGCAGCTTAAGGGCCCAGCGGAACAATGAGCAGTTCTTC
size: .; J: TRBJ2-1; D: .; V: TRBV19; CDR3: CASSINRDNEQFF; DNA: TGTGCCAGTAGTATAAACAGGGACAATGAGCAGTTCTTC
size: once; J: TRBJ1-4; D: .; V: TRBV5-6; CDR3: CASSFKGRGLTNEKLFF; DNA: TGTGCCAGCAGCTTTAAAGGCAGGGGATTGACTAATGAAAAACTGTTTTTT
size: .; J: TRBJ2-1; D: TRBD2; V: TRBV14; CDR3: CASSRTTSDAYNEQFF; DNA: TGTGCCAGCAGCCGCACGACTAGCGACGCCTACAATGAGCAGTTCTTC
size: .; J: TRBJ1-2; D: .; V: TRBV5-1; CDR3: CASSPGEADYGYTF; DNA: TGCGCCAGCAGCCCGGGGGAGGCCGACTATGGCTACACCTTC
size: .; J: TRBJ1-1; D: TRBD1; V: TRBV5-6; CDR3: CASSFGAGGFTEAFF; DNA: TGTGCCAGCAGCTTCGGTGCAGGGGGGTTTACTGAAGCTTTCTTT
size: .; J: TRBJ2-7; D: .; V: TRBV28; CDR3: CASSGQTTYEQYF; DNA: TGTGCCAGCAGTGGACAGACGACCTACGAGCAGTACTTC
size: .; J: TRBJ1-3; D: .; V: TRBV7-3; CDR3: CASSLGRGSGNTIYF; DNA: TGTGCCAGCAGCTTAGGCAGGGGTTCTGGAAACACCATATATTTT
size: .; J: TRBJ2-7; D: .; V: TRBV6-4; CDR3: CASTTPTGLTSYEQYF; DNA: TGTGCCAGCACTACCCCCACAGGTTTGACCTCCTACGAGCAGTACTTC
size: .; J: TRBJ1-2; D: .; V: TRBV6-5; CDR3: CASSYSAGQNYGYTF; DNA: TGTGCCAGCAGTTACTCGGCAGGGCAAAACTATGGCTACACCTTC